The 29 T cell receptor beta chains in this list originate from one sample, sequenced in a study of blood T cell repertoires in COVID-19. Data came from immunoSEQ multiplex PCR; TCRdb stores just in-frame clones and leaves some out. Here the sample spans over 200,000 clones, about 83% being singletons. Sequences were obtained from peripheral blood. Source of these receptors: a woman in her twenties or thirties with COVID-19, enrolled during active disease.

The CDR3 here is CASRGQGDQPQHF. CDR3 coding DNA: TGTGCCAGTAGAGGACAGGGCGATCAGCCCCAGCATTTT. This sequence joins TRBV19 and TRBJ1-5, with 8 bases that match TRBD1. V gave up 6 bases and J gave up 5 bases; unmatched junction bases: 3. This CDR3 has 13 amino acids. Germline CDR1 LNHDA, CDR2 SQIVND (reference sequence).

The chain combines TRBV28 with TRBJ2-3, with TRBD2 matching 9 bases. The V segment lost 6 bases and the J segment 1 base; nucleotides outside the gene matches: 5. The CDR3 spans 15 residues. In germline, CDR1 is MDHEN, CDR2 SYDVKM. CDR3 in DNA: TGTGCCAGCAGCGGTTTAGCGGGGGGCACAGATACGCAGTATTTT. This encodes CASSGLAGGTDTQYF.

This clone was counted a single time. CDR3: CASSLAGQGWDTEAFF. In nucleotides, the CDR3 is TGCGCCAGCAGCTTGGCGGGACAGGGATGGGACACTGAAGCTTTCTTT. This sequence joins TRBV5-1 and TRBJ1-1; 9 bases are a match to TRBD1. The CDR3 spans 16 residues. V was clipped by 0 bases and J by 3 bases; unmatched bases: 6. CDR1 SGHRS and CDR2 YFSETQ come from the germline V gene.

J is TRBJ1-2 and V is TRBV7-2, with 7 bases matching TRBD1. The CDR3 has 14 amino acids. V dropped 5 bases and J dropped 2; count of bases not matched to a gene: 5. Per germline, CDR1 SGHTA and CDR2 FQGNSA. The CDR3 nucleotides read TGTGCCAGCAGCACTCCAGGGGGGAACTATGGCTACACCTTC. Its translation is CASSTPGGNYGYTF. The full variable domain, its missing parts supplied by reference TRBV7-2 and TRBJ1-2, is GAGVSQSPSNKVTEKGKDVELRCDPISGHTALYWYRQSLGQGLEFLIYFQGNSAPDKSGLPSDRFSAERTGGSVSTLTIQRTQQEDSAVYLCASSTPGGNYGYTFGSGTRLTVV.

V and J are TRBV2 and TRBJ1-3; D perhaps matches TRBD1 (5 bases). The CDR3 runs to 13 residues. The V end lost 5 bases, the J end lost 8 bases, and 13 bases lay between the germline ends. Germline assignment: CDR1 SNHLY and CDR2 FYNNEI. CDR3 residues: CASSSTVGDTIYF. The CDR3, as DNA: TGTGCCAGCAGTAGCACAGTAGGGGACACCATATATTTT.

The J gene is TRBJ1-1, the V gene TRBV2, with D possibly being TRBD1 (6 bases). This CDR3 has 16 residues. V was shortened by 5 bases and J by 1 base, with 17 bases between the two germline ends. Germline values: CDR1 SNHLY, CDR2 FYNNEI. The CDR3 sequence is CASSRPYRVENTEAFF. Here the CDR3 DNA reads TGTGCCAGCAGTCGACCCTACAGGGTAGAGAACACTGAAGCTTTCTTT.

V gene TRBV5-1 combines with J gene TRBJ2-7; D is perhaps TRBD1 (5 bases). V was trimmed by 3 bases and J by 1 base, leaving 8 bases between them. The CDR3 runs 13 residues. Looked up from germline, CDR1 is SGHRS and CDR2 is YFSETQ. The CDR3: CASSYRRSYEQYF. The CDR3, as DNA: TGCGCCAGCAGCTACAGGCGATCCTACGAGCAGTACTTC.

This chain connects TRBV6-5 to TRBJ2-3, with a possible D match to TRBD2 (6 bases). Germline-derived CDR1 and CDR2 are MNHEY and SVGAGI. The CDR3 has 15 amino acids. V was cut by 8 bases and J by 2 bases, with 17 bases left in between. CDR3: CASSLGREATDTQYF. Written as DNA, the CDR3 is TGTGCCAGCTCCTTGGGCAGGGAGGCCACAGATACGCAGTATTTT.

CDR3 amino acids: CASSEALAGVSYGYTF. In DNA form, the CDR3 reads TGTGCCAGCAGTGAAGCGCTTGCGGGTGTCAGCTATGGCTACACCTTC. V and J are TRBV2 and TRBJ1-2, with unresolved D. Germline lookup yields CDR1 SNHLY and CDR2 FYNNEI. The CDR3 has 16 amino acids. With 0 bases removed from V and 4 bases from J, the gap between germline ends came to 15 bases.

The gene calls are TRBV5-6 and TRBJ2-1, with 14 bases identical to TRBD2. CDR3 length equals 18 residues. The V gene end was trimmed by 4 bases and the J gene end by 4 bases; junction bases not matched to a gene: 10. CDR1 and CDR2 from the germline V gene are SGHDT and YYEEEE. The CDR3 region has the DNA TGTGCCAGCAGCCCCAAGGGGACTAGCGGGAGCTTTTACAATGAGCAGTTCTTC. Translated: CASSPKGTSGSFYNEQFF.

This clone was seen a few times. The chain combines TRBV19 with TRBJ2-1; 10 bases are a match to TRBD2. Germline values: CDR1 LNHDA, CDR2 SQIVND (reference sequence). V lost 1 base to trimming and J lost 7 bases; unmatched junction nucleotides: 7. The CDR3 totals 16 residues. CDR3 region: CASSIGGSGRTNEQFF. CDR3 nucleotides: TGTGCCAGTAGTATAGGGGGTAGCGGGAGGACTAATGAGCAGTTCTTC.

This sequence joins TRBV3-1 (or the pseudogene TRBV3-2) and TRBJ2-5, with 9 bases matching TRBD2. There are 14 residues in the CDR3. The germline CDR1 and CDR2 sequences are LGHDT and YNNKEL (reference sequence). V was pared by 8 bases and J by 4 bases, with 8 bases of the junction left unmatched. The CDR3: CASRLAGVRETQYF. CDR3 sequence (DNA): TGTGCCAGCCGTTTAGCGGGAGTACGAGAGACCCAGTACTTC.

In this sample, this clone turned up once. The rearrangement links TRBV3-1 (or the pseudogene TRBV3-2) to TRBJ1-4; 7 bases are a match to TRBD1. The V gene end was trimmed by 4 bases and the J gene end by 8 bases; junction bases not matched to a gene: 7. Germline-derived CDR1 and CDR2 are LGHDT and YNNKEL (reference sequence). The CDR3 is made up of 14 amino acids. The CDR3 DNA follows: TGTGCCAGCAGCCTTCGGGACAGAGGAGAAAAACTGTTTTTT. This encodes CASSLRDRGEKLFF.

V is TRBV18 and J is TRBJ2-2; no definite D call. V gave up 3 bases and J gave up 2 bases, with 4 bases separating them. The V gene's germline CDR1 is KGHSH and CDR2 LQKENI. There are 13 residues in the CDR3. CDR3 loop: CASSPANTGELFF. The CDR3 DNA follows: TGTGCCAGCTCACCGGCTAACACCGGGGAGCTGTTTTTT.

V is TRBV3-1 (or the pseudogene TRBV3-2) and J is TRBJ2-1; maybe TRBD1 (5 bases). V lost 4 bases, J lost 8 bases, and 9 bases lay in between. The CDR3 contains 12 residues. Germline V CDR1 and CDR2: LGHDT, YNNKEL (reference sequence). CDR3 residues: CASSPRVDEQFF. CDR3 sequence (DNA): TGTGCCAGCAGCCCCAGGGTCGATGAGCAGTTCTTC.

The V and J genes are TRBV29-1 and TRBJ1-2; possibly TRBD1 for D (6 bases). Germline CDR1 SQVTM, CDR2 ANQGSEA. The CDR3 has 13 residues. V shed 6 bases and J shed 8 bases, with 19 bases lying between them. The CDR3 bases are TGCAGCGTCGCCACAGGGTCCACCAGGGGCTACACCTTC. It yields the protein CSVATGSTRGYTF.

This chain links TRBV5-6 with TRBJ2-7, with 10 bases matching TRBD1. The J segment lost 3 bases and the V segment lost 2 bases, leaving 2 bases of the junction unmatched. The CDR3 totals 14 residues. Germline V gene data show CDR1 as SGHDT and CDR2 as YYEEEE. The CDR3 protein is CASSFWDRGYEQYF. The CDR3 DNA reads as TGTGCCAGCAGCTTCTGGGACAGGGGCTACGAGCAGTACTTC.

This rearrangement joins TRBV4-1 to TRBJ2-7, with unresolved D. From germline, CDR1 is MGHRA and CDR2 YSYEKL. V lost 0 bases to trimming and J lost 6 bases, with 9 bases between them. CDR3 length equals 13 residues. CDR3 sequence (DNA): TGCGCCAGCAGCCAAGAGGGTGGGCTCGAGCAGTACTTC. Protein sequence: CASSQEGGLEQYF.

V usage is TRBV21-1 and J usage is TRBJ1-1; the table's D call of TRBD1 was not tested on the DNA. TRBV21-1 is listed as a pseudogene. The CDR3 sequence is 14 residues long. The CDR3 DNA reads TGTGCCAGCAGCGAACACGATCTGAACACTGAAGCTTTCTTT. Translated, it gives CASSEHDLNTEAFF.

The chain links TRBV11-1 to TRBJ2-3; no definite D call. V lost 5 bases to trimming and J lost 11 bases, with 14 bases between them. The CDR3 consists of 12 residues. The germline V gene encodes CDR1 SGHAT and CDR2 FQDESV (reference sequence). The CDR3 sequence: CASSTIKEKQYF. DNA for the CDR3: TGTGCCAGCAGCACCATCAAGGAGAAGCAGTATTTT. Together with reference TRBV11-1 and TRBJ2-3, the CDR3 gives the full variable domain: EAEVAQSPRYKITEKSQAVAFWCDPISGHATLYWYRQILGQGPELLVQFQDESVVDDSQLPKDRFSAERLKGVDSTLKIQPAELGDSAMYLCASSTIKEKQYFGPGTRLTVL.

This rearrangement joins TRBV7-9 to TRBJ2-1; D perhaps matches TRBD1 (6 bases). The ends were cut back, 5 bases at V and 6 bases at J, with 14 bases in the middle. This CDR3 has 14 amino acids. Germline values: CDR1 SEHNR, CDR2 FQNEAQ (reference sequence). CDR3 in amino acids: CASSPPQGGNEQFF. In nucleotides, the CDR3 is TGTGCCAGCAGCCCGCCCCAAGGGGGCAATGAGCAGTTCTTC.

This chain links TRBV21-1 with TRBJ2-4; the D segment call TRBD2 is taken from the table without a DNA check. TRBV21-1 is an annotated pseudogene. This CDR3 is built from 15 residues. The CDR3 is CASSKATSGTNIQYF. The CDR3 nucleotides read TGTGCCAGCAGCAAAGCGACTAGCGGGACGAACATTCAGTACTTC.

The genes are TRBV6-5 and TRBJ1-2; D possibly corresponds to TRBD1 (6 bases). V lost 6 bases to trimming and J lost 2 bases, with 10 bases between them. CDR3 size: 13 residues. CDR1 MNHEY and CDR2 SVGAGI come from the germline V gene. Written as DNA, the CDR3 is TGTGCCAGCAGGGTCGGACAGAACTATGGCTACACCTTC. Its translation: CASRVGQNYGYTF.

This chain connects TRBV10-3 to TRBJ2-2, with unresolved D. The CDR3 runs to 12 residues. Germline-derived CDR1 and CDR2 are ENHRY and SYGVKD. V was trimmed by 4 bases and J by 4 bases, leaving 4 bases between them. CDR3 in amino acids: CAISGVTGELFF. The CDR3 bases are TGTGCCATCAGTGGAGTCACCGGGGAGCTGTTTTTT.

This chain links TRBV6-5 with TRBJ2-2, with 9 bases that match TRBD2. The CDR3 is 14 residues long. Germline V gene data show CDR1 as MNHEY and CDR2 as SVGAGI. V trimming: 6 bases; J trimming: 5 bases; junction bases outside the gene matches: 4. The CDR3 protein is CASRGLAGTGELFF. The CDR3 coding sequence is TGTGCCAGCAGGGGACTAGCAGGAACCGGGGAGCTGTTTTTT.

This clone was seen more than once but under ten times. V and J are TRBV27 and TRBJ2-3; D may be TRBD2 (6 bases). Germline CDR1 and CDR2: MNHEY and SMNVEV (reference sequence). Trimming shortened V by 4 bases and J by 4 bases, and 15 bases separated the two germline ends. CDR3 length: 15 residues. The CDR3 reads CASSSGRRRADTQYF. CDR3 sequence (DNA): TGTGCCAGCAGTTCTGGCAGGCGGAGGGCAGATACGCAGTATTTT.

The V and J genes are TRBV2 and TRBJ2-2, with 8 bases lining up with TRBD1. Losses at the gene ends were 5 bases for V and 3 bases for J; bases not matched to a gene: 5. The CDR3 length is 15 residues. Germline values: CDR1 SNHLY, CDR2 FYNNEI. In DNA, the CDR3 is TGTGCCAGCAGTTTCGGACAGGGAGACACCGGGGAGCTGTTTTTT. Residues: CASSFGQGDTGELFF.

The rearrangement joins TRBV9 to TRBJ2-7; D is unresolved. Trimming cost V 0 bases and J 2 bases, with 9 bases left between them. The CDR3 is 14 residues long. Germline-derived CDR1 and CDR2 are SGDLS and YYNGEE. In DNA form, the CDR3 reads TGTGCCAGCAGCGTAGCTGTTGGCACCTACGAGCAGTACTTC. Encoded protein: CASSVAVGTYEQYF.

The CDR3 reads CSVVWGWGYTF. DNA for the CDR3: TGCAGCGTGGTTTGGGGCTGGGGCTACACCTTC. The chain links TRBV29-1 to TRBJ1-2; tentatively, D is TRBD1 (5 bases). The ends were cut back, 6 bases at V and 8 bases at J, with 13 bases in the middle. The CDR3 sequence is 11 residues long. Germline V gene sequence: CDR1 SQVTM, CDR2 ANQGSEA.